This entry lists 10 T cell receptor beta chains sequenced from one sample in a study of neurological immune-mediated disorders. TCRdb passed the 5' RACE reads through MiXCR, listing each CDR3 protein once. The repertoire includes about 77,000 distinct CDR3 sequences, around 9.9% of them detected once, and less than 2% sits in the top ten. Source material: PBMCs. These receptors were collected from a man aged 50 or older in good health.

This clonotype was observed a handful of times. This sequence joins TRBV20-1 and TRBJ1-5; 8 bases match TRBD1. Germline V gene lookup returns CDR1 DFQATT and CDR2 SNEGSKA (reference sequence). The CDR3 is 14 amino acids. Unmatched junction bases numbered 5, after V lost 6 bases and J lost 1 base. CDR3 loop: CSAYRGGSNQPQHF. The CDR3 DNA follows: TGCAGTGCCTACAGGGGGGGGAGCAATCAGCCCCAGCATTTT.

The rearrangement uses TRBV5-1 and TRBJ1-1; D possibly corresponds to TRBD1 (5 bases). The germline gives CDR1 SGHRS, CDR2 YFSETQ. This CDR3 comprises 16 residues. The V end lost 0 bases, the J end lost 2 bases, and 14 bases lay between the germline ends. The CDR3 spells CASSLDPGLRNTEAFF. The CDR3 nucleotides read TGCGCCAGCAGCTTGGACCCAGGGCTCCGCAACACTGAAGCTTTCTTT.

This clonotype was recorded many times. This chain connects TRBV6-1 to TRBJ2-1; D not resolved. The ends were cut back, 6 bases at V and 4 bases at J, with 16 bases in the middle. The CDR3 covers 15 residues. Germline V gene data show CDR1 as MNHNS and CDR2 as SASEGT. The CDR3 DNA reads TGTGCCAGCAGCCCCGACTGGCCGGTATACAATGAGCAGTTCTTC. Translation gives CASSPDWPVYNEQFF.

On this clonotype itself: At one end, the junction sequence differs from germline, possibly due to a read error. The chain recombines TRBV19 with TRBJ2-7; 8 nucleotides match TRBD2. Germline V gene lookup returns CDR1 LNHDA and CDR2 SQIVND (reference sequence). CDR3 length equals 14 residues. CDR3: CASMDGGANFVQNF. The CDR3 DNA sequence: TGTGCCAGTATGGACGGGGGGGCAAATTTTGTGCAGAACTTC.

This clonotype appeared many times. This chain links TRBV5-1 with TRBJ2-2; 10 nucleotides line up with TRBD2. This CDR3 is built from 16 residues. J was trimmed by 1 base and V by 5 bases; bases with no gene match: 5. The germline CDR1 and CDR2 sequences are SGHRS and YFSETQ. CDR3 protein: CASSPTSGKNTGELFF. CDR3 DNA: TGCGCCAGCAGTCCTACTAGCGGGAAGAACACCGGGGAGCTGTTTTTT. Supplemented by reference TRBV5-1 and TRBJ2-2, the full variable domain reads KAGVTQTPRYLIKTRGQQVTLSCSPISGHRSVSWYQQTPGQGLQFLFEYFSETQRNKGNFPGRFSGRQFSNSRSEMNVSTLELGDSALYLCASSPTSGKNTGELFFGEGSRLTVL.

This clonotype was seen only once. The DNA for the CDR3 is TGCAGTGAGACTATCTGGATTAACAATGAGCAGTTCTTC. This gives the protein CSETIWINNEQFF. The chain joins TRBV20-1 to TRBJ2-1, with TRBD2 as a possible D gene (5 bases). With 7 bases removed from V and 5 bases from J, the gap between germline ends came to 15 bases. The CDR3 consists of 13 residues. The germline V gene has CDR1 DFQATT and CDR2 SNEGSKA (reference sequence).

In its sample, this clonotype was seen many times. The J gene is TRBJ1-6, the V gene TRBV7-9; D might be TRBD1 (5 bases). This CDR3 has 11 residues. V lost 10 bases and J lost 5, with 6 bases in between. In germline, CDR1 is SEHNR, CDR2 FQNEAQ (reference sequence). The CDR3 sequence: CATRDNSPLHF. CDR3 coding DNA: TGTGCCACCAGGGATAATTCACCCCTCCACTTT.

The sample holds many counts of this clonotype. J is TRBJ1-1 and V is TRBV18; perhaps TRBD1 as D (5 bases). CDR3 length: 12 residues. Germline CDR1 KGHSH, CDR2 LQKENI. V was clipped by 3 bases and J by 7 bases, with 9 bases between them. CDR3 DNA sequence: TGTGCCAGCTCACCTCTTCAGGGTGAAGCTTTCTTT. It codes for CASSPLQGEAFF.

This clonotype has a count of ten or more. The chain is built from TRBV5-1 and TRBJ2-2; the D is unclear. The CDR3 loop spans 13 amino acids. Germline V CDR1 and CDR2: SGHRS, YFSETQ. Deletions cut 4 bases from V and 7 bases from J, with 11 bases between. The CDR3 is CASSIGWGGELFF. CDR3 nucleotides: TGCGCCAGCAGCATCGGATGGGGCGGGGAGCTGTTTTTT.

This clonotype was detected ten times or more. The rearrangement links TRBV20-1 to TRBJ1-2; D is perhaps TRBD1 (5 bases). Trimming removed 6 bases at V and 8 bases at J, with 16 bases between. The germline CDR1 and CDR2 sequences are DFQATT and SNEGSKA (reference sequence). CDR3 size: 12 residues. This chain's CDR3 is CSANPGISGYTF. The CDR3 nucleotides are TGCAGTGCCAATCCAGGGATATCGGGCTACACCTTC.